This T cell receptor (beta chain) was profiled in a study of CD8+ T cells in alopecia areata. Study-level findings and limits: Scalp clonality, along with expanded CD8+ clones among the top 100, was significantly decreased by tofacitinib.

Reverse transcribed after extraction, RNA yielded cDNA as the sequencing template. Measured with immunoSEQ multiplex PCR; TCRdb has only the in-frame clones, and not every one. The data show 150,000 to 200,000 clones, with roughly 50% seen just once and 11% held by the top ten. Germline CDR1 reads SGHTA; CDR2 reads FQGNSA. With 1 base removed from V and 2 bases from J, the gap between germline ends came to 6 bases. This CDR3 region has 13 residues. Comment on this clone: Its antigen remains unknown.

Treatment: oral pan-JAK inhibitor, 5-10 mg twice daily. This chain uses TRBV7-2 with TRBJ2-7, with D hard to call. This specimen was CD8+ T cells sorted from blood, taken at week 24, from a patient treated with tofacitinib. This receptor was identified in a human donor with alopecia areata. CDR3: CASSLVGTYEQYF. For the CDR3, the DNA is TGTGCCAGCAGCTTAGTAGGAACCTACGAGCAGTACTTC.